This T cell receptor (beta chain) was found in a study of PD-L1 blockade in urothelial cancer. Study in general: It was around 2014 that patients started atezolizumab at 1,200 mg intravenously every 3 weeks.

Time point meaning: peripheral blood 6 weeks after treatment start. Every PCR was spiked with synthetic TCR analog templates. Clones were read by immunoSEQ multiplex PCR, and TCRdb kept only the in-frame ones, dropping some. The sample consists of under 70,000 clones, around nine tenths of them appearing once. The material sequenced was PBMCs, taken around atezolizumab (anti-PD-L1) treatment. The TCR comes from a man aged 55 to 69 with urothelial cancer.

In nucleotides, the CDR3 is TGTGCCAGCAGCGTTTCGGCAGGGGGGTTCGAAAAACTGTTTTTT. This translates into CASSVSAGGFEKLFF. This chain links TRBV9 with TRBJ1-4, with 7 nucleotides matching TRBD1. The V segment lost 2 bases and the J segment 8 bases; nucleotides outside the gene matches: 9. Germline values: CDR1 SGDLS, CDR2 YYNGEE. This CDR3 has 15 amino acids.